The 24 T cell receptor beta chains listed next were all sequenced from one sample in a study of cytomegalovirus exposure and HLA in healthy donors. A multiplex PCR was run with 60 Vbeta primers and 13 Jbeta primers. TCRdb's copy holds only in-frame clones and misses some; the assay was immunoSEQ multiplex PCR. There are approximately 76,000 clones in the sample; around three quarters occur only once, and 2.5% lies in the top ten. The source material was PBMCs. The receptors shown here come from a young man in good health and CMV-seronegative.

The chain carries TRBV18 and TRBJ2-5; 7 bases line up with TRBD1. Per germline, CDR1 KGHSH and CDR2 LQKENI. The CDR3 has 14 residues. J gave up 2 bases and V 0 bases, and 0 bases lay outside the gene matches. This CDR3 reads CASSPPGQQETQYF. CDR3 bases: TGTGCCAGCTCACCACCGGGACAGCAAGAGACCCAGTACTTC.

CDR3 bases: TGCGCCAGCAGCTTGGGTAAGGGGACAGGGGTTGGGAACACTGAAGCTTTCTTT. It translates to CASSLGKGTGVGNTEAFF. V is TRBV5-1 and J is TRBJ1-1, with 10 bases that match TRBD1. Germline lookup yields CDR1 SGHRS and CDR2 YFSETQ. The CDR3 is made up of 18 amino acids. J lost 1 base, V lost 0 bases, and 9 bases had no gene match.

The J gene is TRBJ1-1, the V gene TRBV30; possibly TRBD1 for D (5 bases). CDR1 is GTSNPN and CDR2 is SVGIG in the germline V gene (reference sequence). Trimming pared 4 bases from V and 0 bases from J, leaving 15 bases between. The length of the CDR3 is 15 residues. The CDR3 loop reads CAWMGGTYMNTEAFF. DNA of the CDR3: TGTGCCTGGATGGGAGGGACTTACATGAACACTGAAGCTTTCTTT.

CDR3 residues: CSVEGGTSGRSEQYF. In DNA, the CDR3 is TGCAGCGTTGAAGGCGGGACTAGCGGGAGGAGCGAGCAGTACTTC. J is TRBJ2-7 and V is TRBV29-1; TRBD2 aligns across 15 bases. Germline V lookup: CDR1 SQVTM, CDR2 ANQGSEA. The trim removed 1 base at V and 6 bases at J, leaving 4 bases unmatched. The CDR3 covers 15 residues.

The V and J genes are TRBV5-1 and TRBJ2-2; D not certain. Trimming removed 5 bases at V and 5 bases at J, with 7 bases between. Germline lookup yields CDR1 SGHRS and CDR2 YFSETQ. The CDR3 runs to 12 residues. CDR3 sequence: CASSFPTGELFF. CDR3 bases: TGCGCCAGCAGTTTCCCAACCGGGGAGCTGTTTTTT. The whole variable domain, filled in from reference TRBV5-1 and TRBJ2-2, reads KAGVTQTPRYLIKTRGQQVTLSCSPISGHRSVSWYQQTPGQGLQFLFEYFSETQRNKGNFPGRFSGRQFSNSRSEMNVSTLELGDSALYLCASSFPTGELFFGEGSRLTVL.

The chain has TRBV2 and TRBJ1-5; TRBD1 matches at 10 bases. This CDR3 contains 14 residues. CDR1 is SNHLY and CDR2 is FYNNEI in the germline V gene. Losses at the gene ends were 5 bases for V and 4 bases for J; bases not matched to a gene: 2. The CDR3 reads CASSRQGANQPQHF. CDR3 sequence (DNA): TGTGCCAGCAGTCGACAGGGGGCAAATCAGCCCCAGCATTTT. Based on the CDR3 plus reference TRBV2 and TRBJ1-5, the full variable domain is EPEVTQTPSHQVTQMGQEVILRCVPISNHLYFYWYRQILGQKVEFLVSFYNNEISEKSEIFDDQFSVERPDGSNFTLKIRSTKLEDSAMYFCASSRQGANQPQHFGDGTRLSIL.

V usage is TRBV6-5 and J usage is TRBJ2-2; TRBD2 matches at 11 bases. CDR1 is MNHEY and CDR2 is SVGAGI in the germline V gene. The J segment lost 6 bases and the V segment lost 6 bases, leaving 6 bases of the junction unmatched. This CDR3 is 15 amino acids long. The CDR3 reads CASSPPGLAAGELFF. The CDR3 nucleotides read TGTGCCAGCAGCCCCCCGGGACTAGCGGCCGGGGAGCTGTTTTTT.

The V and J genes are TRBV7-6 and TRBJ2-3, with TRBD2 matching over 7 bases. This CDR3 has 13 residues. J was trimmed by 6 bases and V by 4 bases; bases with no gene match: 4. Germline CDR1 reads SGHVS; CDR2 reads FNYEAQ. The CDR3 coding sequence is TGTGCCAGCAGCTCGCGACTAGCCGATACGCAGTATTTT. It specifies CASSSRLADTQYF.

The chain uses TRBV6-5 and TRBJ2-5; D might be TRBD2 (6 bases). Germline V CDR1 and CDR2: MNHEY, SVGAGI. The CDR3 loop spans 12 amino acids. CDR3 nucleotides: TGTGCAGCCTCGGGGGAGGCCAAGACCCAGTACTTC. It codes for CAASGEAKTQYF.

The rearrangement uses TRBV7-3 and TRBJ2-1, with TRBD1 as a possible D gene (5 bases). This CDR3 is built from 13 residues. The ends were cut back, 3 bases at V and 4 bases at J, with 7 bases in the middle. Germline CDR1 and CDR2: SGHTA and FQGTGA. The CDR3 here is CASSLQGYNEQFF. CDR3 DNA: TGTGCCAGCAGCTTGCAGGGTTACAATGAGCAGTTCTTC.

This clone was picked up a small number of times. The chain uses TRBV5-1 and TRBJ1-1, with TRBD1 matching 8 bases. The CDR3 runs to 12 residues. Germline V gene lookup returns CDR1 SGHRS and CDR2 YFSETQ. Trimming at V came to 5 bases and at J to 10 bases, leaving 7 bases not matched to a gene. CDR3 sequence (DNA): TGCGCCAGCAGGACAGGGGAGGCGGGAGCTTTCTTT. The encoded protein is CASRTGEAGAFF.

This clone was picked up one time. This specimen includes other DNA sequences encoding the same CDR3. The V and J genes are TRBV7-9 and TRBJ1-1; D unresolved. Germline CDR1 SEHNR, CDR2 FQNEAQ (reference sequence). V was pared by 5 bases and J by 5 bases, with 9 bases between. This CDR3 is built from 12 residues. The CDR3 here is CASSPRGTEAFF. Here the CDR3 DNA reads TGTGCCAGCAGCCCCCGAGGGACTGAAGCTTTCTTT.

J is TRBJ1-1 and V is TRBV19; D gene ambiguous. Germline loops: CDR1 LNHDA, CDR2 SQIVND (reference sequence). V lost 7 bases to trimming and J lost 7 bases, with 16 bases between them. The CDR3 has 13 residues. Here the CDR3 reads CASTLNSGIEAFF. Written as DNA, the CDR3 is TGTGCCAGTACGCTCAATAGCGGGATTGAAGCTTTCTTT.

The chain combines TRBV18 with TRBJ2-7; possible D gene TRBD2, 6 bases. Trimming stripped 3 bases from V and 6 bases from J, with 15 bases between. CDR1 and CDR2 (germline): KGHSH, LQKENI. This CDR3 has 14 amino acids. In DNA form, the CDR3 reads TGTGCCAGCTCACCGCCAGGGCGGGATATCGAGCAGTACTTC. Translating gives CASSPPGRDIEQYF.

CDR3: CASSLYQVGHMGNQPQHF. DNA for the CDR3: TGTGCCAGCAGTTTATACCAGGTGGGACACATGGGCAATCAGCCCCAGCATTTT. The chain joins TRBV28 to TRBJ1-5; TRBD1 is a possible D gene (6 bases). Between the trimmed V and J ends, which lost 1 base and 2 bases, there was a span of 18 bases. Germline V gene lookup returns CDR1 MDHEN and CDR2 SYDVKM. The CDR3 has 18 amino acids.

The chain has TRBV7-2 and TRBJ2-2; 8 bases are shared with TRBD2. Germline V gives CDR1 SGHTA, CDR2 FQGNSA. The CDR3 sequence is 18 residues long. Trimming cost V 5 bases and J 0 bases; bases outside gene matches: 11. The CDR3 sequence is CASSPSFRSGANTGELFF. CDR3 sequence (DNA): TGTGCCAGCAGCCCCAGCTTTCGTAGCGGGGCGAACACCGGGGAGCTGTTTTTT.

The chain uses TRBV18 and TRBJ1-2; D gene unclear. Germline V gene sequence: CDR1 KGHSH, CDR2 LQKENI. The CDR3 loop spans 14 amino acids. Trimming stripped 2 bases from V and 0 bases from J, with 7 bases between. Here the CDR3 reads CASSPGRTNYGYTF. The CDR3 DNA follows: TGTGCCAGCTCACCAGGCCGCACTAACTATGGCTACACCTTC.

V gene TRBV5-1 combines with J gene TRBJ2-5, with TRBD2 as a possible D gene (5 bases). The V and J ends lost 2 bases and 3 bases respectively, with 11 bases between them. Germline CDR1 SGHRS, CDR2 YFSETQ. The length of the CDR3 is 14 residues. Here the CDR3 reads CASSFGDTEETQYF. The CDR3, as DNA: TGCGCCAGCAGCTTCGGGGATACCGAAGAGACCCAGTACTTC.

In this sample, this clone turned up a few times. Additional DNA sequences in this sample encode the identical CDR3. The rearrangement links TRBV6-1 to TRBJ2-6; a weak D match, TRBD1 (5 bases). Trimming took 6 bases from V and 0 from J, leaving 9 bases between them. The CDR3 runs 15 residues. CDR1 MNHNS and CDR2 SASEGT come from the germline V gene. For the CDR3, the DNA is TGTGCCAGCAGGCCGCAGGGCTCTGGGGCCAACGTCCTGACTTTC. It translates to CASRPQGSGANVLTF.

This clone occurred once. The rearrangement uses TRBV29-1 and TRBJ1-4; maybe TRBD1 (6 bases). V was cut by 6 bases and J by 6 bases, with 14 bases left in between. CDR3 size: 13 residues. In germline, CDR1 is SQVTM, CDR2 ANQGSEA. CDR3 region: CSVETGVDEKLFF. The CDR3 coding sequence is TGCAGCGTGGAGACAGGAGTTGATGAAAAACTGTTTTTT.

The V and J genes are TRBV4-1 and TRBJ2-3; 10 positions match TRBD2. The CDR3 consists of 17 residues. V gave up 2 bases and J gave up 3 bases; unmatched junction bases: 8. Germline V gene sequence: CDR1 MGHRA, CDR2 YSYEKL. The DNA of the CDR3 is TGCGCCAGCAGCCAAACTGGACTAGCGGATCCTACAGATACGCAGTATTTT. Translation: CASSQTGLADPTDTQYF.

V and J are TRBV19 and TRBJ1-5, with D unclear. V dropped 3 bases and J dropped 4 bases, with 16 bases sitting between them. CDR3 length: 16 amino acids. Looked up from germline, CDR1 is LNHDA and CDR2 is SQIVND (reference sequence). The CDR3 DNA reads as TGTGCCAGTAGTATCTATCACATAGCAATTAATCAGCCCCAGCATTTT. As protein: CASSIYHIAINQPQHF.

This chain connects TRBV27 to TRBJ1-5; D is unclear. The V end was cut by 3 bases, the J end by 4 bases, with 7 bases between. Germline V CDR1 and CDR2: MNHEY, SMNVEV (reference sequence). This CDR3 contains 13 residues. CDR3 bases: TGTGCCAGCAGTTTTGGAGGGAATCAGCCCCAGCATTTT. Protein product: CASSFGGNQPQHF.

CDR3 in amino acids: CASSNGQGLDEQYF. In DNA form, the CDR3 reads TGTGCCAGCAGCAACGGACAGGGTCTAGACGAGCAGTACTTC. The chain uses TRBV5-4 and TRBJ2-7, with TRBD1 matching 8 bases. V shed 4 bases, J shed 5 bases, and the junction held 8 bases outside the gene matches. Germline values: CDR1 SGHNT, CDR2 YYREEE (reference sequence). The CDR3 consists of 14 residues.